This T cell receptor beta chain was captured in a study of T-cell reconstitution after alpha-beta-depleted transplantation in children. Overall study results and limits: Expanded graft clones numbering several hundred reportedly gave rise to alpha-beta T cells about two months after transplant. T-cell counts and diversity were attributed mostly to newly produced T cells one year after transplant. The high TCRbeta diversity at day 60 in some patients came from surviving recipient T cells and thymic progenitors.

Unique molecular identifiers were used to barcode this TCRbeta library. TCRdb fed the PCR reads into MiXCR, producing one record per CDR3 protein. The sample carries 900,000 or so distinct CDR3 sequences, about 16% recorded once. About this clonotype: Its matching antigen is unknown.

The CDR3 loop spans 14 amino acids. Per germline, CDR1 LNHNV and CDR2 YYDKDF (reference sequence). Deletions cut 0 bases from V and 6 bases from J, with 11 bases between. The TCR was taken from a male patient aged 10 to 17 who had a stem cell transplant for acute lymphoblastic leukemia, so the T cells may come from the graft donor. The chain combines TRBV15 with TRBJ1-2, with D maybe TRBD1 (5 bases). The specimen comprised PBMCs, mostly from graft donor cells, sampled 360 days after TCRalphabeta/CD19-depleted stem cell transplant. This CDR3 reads CATSRDPSRDGYTF. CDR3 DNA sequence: TGTGCCACCAGCAGAGATCCCAGCAGGGATGGCTACACCTTC.